This TCR beta chain stems from a study of T cell repertoires in cytomegalovirus infection. About the research overall: Evidence of both CMV infection and a matching HLA type came from public TCR beta signatures.

The study, taken as a whole, reports: Cumulative public TCR beta family frequency identified CMV carriers with the relevant HLA. In two of eight donors, the top clonotype was HLA-C-restricted CMV-specific.

The CDR3 contains 13 residues. CDR1 is MNHEY and CDR2 is SVGAGI in the germline V gene. The V end lost 7 bases, the J end lost 1 base, and 9 bases lay between the germline ends. In this sample, this clonotype turned up a few times. The antigen remains undetermined. TCRdb independently ran MiXCR on the reads; one entry per CDR3 protein. The sample has some 400,000 distinct CDR3 sequences; 15% to 20% are singletons. The chain is built from TRBV6-5 and TRBJ2-3; no clear D. The sequence derives from a human donor in good health (CMV status not recorded). Some clones in this sample may be carry-over from other donors' samples. Sequencing was done on a sample of PBMCs. For the CDR3, the DNA is TGTGCCAGCACCGAACCAGGCACAGATACGCAGTATTTT. It translates to CASTEPGTDTQYF.